The entry that follows covers one T cell receptor (beta chain) sequence. As yet, its antigen is unknown. The data derive from a study of T cell responses to AZD1222 COVID-19 vaccine. Broader study findings: Spike-specific TCR breadth and depth grew following two AZD1222 doses. Reports say nearly half of spike-specific TCRs go after unmutated variant regions. Most donors were white British, females outnumbered males, and clonal diversity was possibly underestimated.

V lost 5 bases to trimming and J lost 2 bases, with 13 bases between them. Germline loops: CDR1 SGHAT, CDR2 FQNNGV. The CDR3 runs 14 residues. Produced via immunoSEQ multiplex PCR; TCRdb's table is partial and in-frame only. The sample contains roughly 140,000 clones, around nine tenths of which appear only once. Sequences were derived from peripheral blood, sampled on day 0 of AZD1222 vaccination. The TCR was taken from an adult in good health. This chain connects TRBV11-2 to TRBJ2-7; D is perhaps TRBD2 (7 bases). CDR3 nucleotide sequence: TGTGCCAGCAGCCCGGGGGCGGGGGCCTACGAGCAGTACTTC. It codes for CASSPGAGAYEQYF. Full variable domain (outside the CDR3, taken from reference TRBV11-2 and TRBJ2-7): EAGVAQSPRYKIIEKRQSVAFWCNPISGHATLYWYQQILGQGPKLLIQFQNNGVVDDSQLPKDRFSAERLKGVDSTLKIQPAKLEDSAVYLCASSPGAGAYEQYFGPGTRLTVT.